The present T cell receptor beta chain was sequenced within a study of Ad26.COV2.S vaccination and SARS-CoV-2 variants. General study findings and limits: Using TCR breadth and depth analyses may have led to underestimated total T cell responses.

Generated by immunoSEQ multiplex PCR, the TCRdb table keeps only in-frame clones and is missing some. The sample consists of about 350,000 clones, approximately 85% of them appearing once. The CDR3 sequence is 16 residues long. Germline lookup yields CDR1 MNHEY and CDR2 SVGEGT. The trim removed 0 bases at V and 9 bases at J, leaving 8 bases unmatched. Concerning this clone: Its antigen is undetermined.

The treatment here: 15 to 20 received Ad26.COV2.S at low or high dose, single or two shots; 5 received placebo; per-sample allocation not given. Samples were taken on day 63 after the first vaccine or placebo injection. The rearrangement links TRBV6-2 or TRBV6-3 to TRBJ2-1; 10 nucleotides agree with TRBD2. The sequence came from a person between 18 and 59 years old who received the Ad26.COV2.S COVID-19 vaccine or a placebo. This sample comprised peripheral blood, obtained in a trial of Ad26.COV2.S vaccine versus placebo. The CDR3 bases are TGTGCCAGCAGTTACTCGGAGCGGGGGGGCAGAAGTGAGCAGTTCTTC. It yields the protein CASSYSERGGRSEQFF.